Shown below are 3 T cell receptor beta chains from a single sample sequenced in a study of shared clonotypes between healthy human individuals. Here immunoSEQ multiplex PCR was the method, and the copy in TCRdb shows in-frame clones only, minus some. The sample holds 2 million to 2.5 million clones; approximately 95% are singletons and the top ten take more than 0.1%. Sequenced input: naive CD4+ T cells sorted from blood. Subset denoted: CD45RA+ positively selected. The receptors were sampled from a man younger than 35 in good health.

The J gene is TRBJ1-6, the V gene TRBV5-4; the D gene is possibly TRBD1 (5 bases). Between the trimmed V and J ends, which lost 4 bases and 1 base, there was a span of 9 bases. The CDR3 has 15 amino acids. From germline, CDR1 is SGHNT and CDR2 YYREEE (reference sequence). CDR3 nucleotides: TGTGCCAGCAGCCTGGGGACGTCCTATAATTCACCCCTCCACTTT. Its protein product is CASSLGTSYNSPLHF. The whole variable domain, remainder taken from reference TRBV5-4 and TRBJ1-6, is ETGVTQSPTHLIKTRGQQVTLRCSSQSGHNTVSWYQQALGQGPQFIFQYYREEENGRGNFPPRFSGLQFPNYSSELNVNALELDDSALYLCASSLGTSYNSPLHFGNGTRLTVT.

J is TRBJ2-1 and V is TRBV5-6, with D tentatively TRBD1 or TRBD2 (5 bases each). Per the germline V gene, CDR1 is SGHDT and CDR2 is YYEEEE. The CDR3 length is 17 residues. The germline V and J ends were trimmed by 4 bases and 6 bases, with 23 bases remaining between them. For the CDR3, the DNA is TGTGCCAGCAGCCTACCGGGTGGGCAGAGGGGCCTCAATGAGCAGTTCTTC. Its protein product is CASSLPGGQRGLNEQFF.

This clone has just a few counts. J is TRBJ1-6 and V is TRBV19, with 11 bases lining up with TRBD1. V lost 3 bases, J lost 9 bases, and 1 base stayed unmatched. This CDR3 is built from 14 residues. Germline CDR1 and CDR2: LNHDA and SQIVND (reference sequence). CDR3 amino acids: CASSIGTGGSPLHF. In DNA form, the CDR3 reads TGTGCCAGTAGTATCGGGACAGGGGGTTCACCCCTCCACTTT.